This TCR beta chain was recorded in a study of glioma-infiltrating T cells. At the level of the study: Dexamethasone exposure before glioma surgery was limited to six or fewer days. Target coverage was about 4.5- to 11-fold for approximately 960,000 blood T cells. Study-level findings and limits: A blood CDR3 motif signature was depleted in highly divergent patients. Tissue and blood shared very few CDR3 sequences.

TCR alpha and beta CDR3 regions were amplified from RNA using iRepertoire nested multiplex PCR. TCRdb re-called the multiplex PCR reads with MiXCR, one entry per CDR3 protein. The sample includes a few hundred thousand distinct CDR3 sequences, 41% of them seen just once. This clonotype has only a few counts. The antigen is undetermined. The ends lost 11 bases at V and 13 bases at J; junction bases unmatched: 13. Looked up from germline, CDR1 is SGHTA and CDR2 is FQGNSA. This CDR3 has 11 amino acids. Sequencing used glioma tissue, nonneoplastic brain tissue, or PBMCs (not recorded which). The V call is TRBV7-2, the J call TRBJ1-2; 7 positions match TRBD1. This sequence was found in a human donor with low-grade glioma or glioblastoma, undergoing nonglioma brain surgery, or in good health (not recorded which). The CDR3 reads CAERSGTEVTF. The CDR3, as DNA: TGTGCCGAACGATCCGGGACAGAAGTCACCTTC.